Given below is one T cell receptor (beta chain) in context. V was pared by 10 bases and J by 4 bases, with 17 bases of the junction left unmatched. The germline gives CDR1 ENHRY, CDR2 SYGVKD. The CDR3 consists of 17 residues. This entry belongs to a study of T cells after somatic rescue of genetic block. Libraries were prepared by immunoSEQ multiplex PCR; TCRdb keeps only in-frame clonotypes and omits some of them. The sample shows 10,000 to 15,000 clones, about 76% of them seen only once. The chain has TRBV10-3 and TRBJ2-1; 9 bases map to TRBD2. The sequencing input was peripheral blood mononuclear cells (PBMCs). The source of this sequence is a boy aged 5-17 years. CDR3 in amino acids: CATRSGLGGRGYNEQFF. The CDR3 nucleotides read TGTGCCACTCGAAGCGGGCTAGGCGGGAGGGGATACAATGAGCAGTTCTTC.